The entry that follows covers one T cell receptor (beta chain) sequence. Its antigen is not yet known. Qualities for individual bases were not recorded, and no much larger clone is one base off. Sequencing was performed on an Illumina NovaSeq 6000. cDNA libraries for TCRalpha and TCRbeta were prepared by 5'RACE using constant-segment primers, with sample barcodes and unique molecular identifiers added. RNA was extracted from every sample with Trizol reagent. The libraries were amplified in two PCR steps, and the second step added a second sample barcode and Illumina TruSeq adapters. The libraries were sequenced on an Illumina NovaSeq using 2 x 150 bp paired-end reads. As for how the authors treated the data: The reads were demultiplexed and collapsed into UMI-guided consensus sequences using migec v1.2.7. With mixcr v2.1.11, UMI consensuses were aligned to TRA and TRB V and J templates and assembled into clonotypes. A clonotype was counted as expanded or contracted only when both edgeR and NoisET called the clonotype significant, with the noise models trained on biological replicates. edgeR calls used a false discovery rate-adjusted p below 0.01 and a log2 fold-change threshold of 1. PCA with hierarchical clustering of max-normalized trajectories of the 1000 most abundant clonotypes was used as exploratory dynamics analysis. The CD4 or CD8 phenotype of responding clones was assigned using the separately sequenced CD4+ and CD8+ repertoires. TCRdb trimmed the raw reads at Q25, called clones with MiXCR and kept productive beta chains. Each entry is one CDR3 protein sequence, shown with its most common DNA and genes. These V and J calls are TCRdb output, not the study's own analysis. The sample records 140,000 to 150,000 distinct CDR3 sequences, approximately 25% of which are singletons. Approximately 25% of the sample lies in the top ten.

This entry comes from a study of T-cell memory formation after mild COVID-19 (dated by TCRdb to the early 2020s). As for the study more broadly: Most TCR sequence clusters were specific to one of the two donors. In a couple of donors, T-cell clones that expanded and contracted after mild COVID-19 were followed by sequencing TCRalpha and TCRbeta repertoires longitudinally. Two young, previously healthy adult volunteers made up the cohort, one male and one female. The research as a whole found: SARS-CoV-2 specificity of the second-wave clones peaking on day 37 was not confirmed. The detection of some responding clones in pre-infection memory suggests that pre-existing cross-reactive memory T cells joined the SARS-CoV-2 response. Contracting CD4+ clones were found mainly in CM and EM memory subsets, while CD8+ clones were enriched in EMRA. The study covered only a couple of mild cases, and larger cohorts including severe cases with pre-infection samples were considered necessary. Clones contracting from day 15 to 85 had balanced CD4/CD8 phenotypes, while a second wave expanding from day 15 to 37 was biased towards CD4+.

Ficoll-Paque density gradient centrifugation was used to isolate PBMCs. The germline V gene (reference sequence) supplies CDR1 DFQATT and CDR2 SNEGSKA. Trimming takes 4 bases from V and 2 bases from J, and the germline ends sit 14 bases apart. The CDR3, cysteine through phenylalanine, is 14 amino acids long. The CDR3 DNA has 42 bases and is translated from base 1. The chain is made from TRBV20-1 and TRBJ1-1; TRBD1 might be the D gene, on 5 matching bases. Sequenced sample: PBMCs or a T cell subset sorted from them (not recorded which). The clonotype was recovered from an adult woman who had mild COVID-19 (a few samples of this study predate the infection). The sample titles of this study are shuffled in the database, so cell type and time point are left out; the donor was told from shared clones. The CDR3 region has the sequence CSAIRRQGNTEAFF. The DNA sequence follows: TGCAGTGCTATCAGAAGGCAGGGCAACACTGAAGCTTTCTTT.